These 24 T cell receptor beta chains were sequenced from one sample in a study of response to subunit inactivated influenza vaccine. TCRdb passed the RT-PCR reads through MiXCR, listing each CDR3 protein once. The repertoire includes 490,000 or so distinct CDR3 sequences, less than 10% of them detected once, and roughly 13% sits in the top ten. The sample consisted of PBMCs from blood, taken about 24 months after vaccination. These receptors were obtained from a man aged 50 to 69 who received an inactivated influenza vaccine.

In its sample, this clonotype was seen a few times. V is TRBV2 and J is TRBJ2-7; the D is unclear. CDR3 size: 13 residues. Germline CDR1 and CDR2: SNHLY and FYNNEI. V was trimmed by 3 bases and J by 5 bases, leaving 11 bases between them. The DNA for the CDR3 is TGTGCCAGCAGTGATGCGGTCCTACACGAGCAGTACTTC. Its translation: CASSDAVLHEQYF.

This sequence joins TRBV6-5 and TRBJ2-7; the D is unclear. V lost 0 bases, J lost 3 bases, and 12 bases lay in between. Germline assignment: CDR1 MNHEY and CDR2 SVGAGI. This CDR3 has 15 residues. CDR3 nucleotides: TGTGCCAGCAGTTACTCGTGGTCGGGCGGCTACGAGCAGTACTTC. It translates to CASSYSWSGGYEQYF.

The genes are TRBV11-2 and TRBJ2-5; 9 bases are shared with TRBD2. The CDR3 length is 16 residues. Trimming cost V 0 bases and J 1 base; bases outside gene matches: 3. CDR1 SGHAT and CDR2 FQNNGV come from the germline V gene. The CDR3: CASSLELAGPQETQYF. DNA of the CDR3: TGTGCCAGCAGCTTAGAACTAGCGGGCCCCCAAGAGACCCAGTACTTC.

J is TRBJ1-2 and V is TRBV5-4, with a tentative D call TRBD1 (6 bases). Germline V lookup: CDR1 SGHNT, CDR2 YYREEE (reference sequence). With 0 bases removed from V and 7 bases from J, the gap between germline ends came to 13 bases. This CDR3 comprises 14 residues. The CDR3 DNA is TGTGCCAGCAGCTTGGTAACGGGGGCAGGTGGCTACACCTTC. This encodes CASSLVTGAGGYTF.

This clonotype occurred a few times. In nucleotides, the CDR3 is TGTGCCAGCCGGGACTCCGCGAACACCGGGGAGCTGTTTTTT. This translates into CASRDSANTGELFF. The chain employs TRBV25-1 and TRBJ2-2; D is possibly TRBD2 (6 bases). The CDR3 runs 14 residues. Trimming removed 8 bases at V and 0 bases at J, with 10 bases between. Germline V lookup: CDR1 MGHDK, CDR2 SYGVNS. The entire variable domain, with the rest obtained from reference TRBV25-1 and TRBJ2-2, is as follows: EADIYQTPRYLVIGTGKKITLECSQTMGHDKMYWYQQDPGMELHLIHYSYGVNSTEKGDLSSESTVSRIRTEHFPLTLESARPSHTSQYLCASRDSANTGELFFGEGSRLTVL.

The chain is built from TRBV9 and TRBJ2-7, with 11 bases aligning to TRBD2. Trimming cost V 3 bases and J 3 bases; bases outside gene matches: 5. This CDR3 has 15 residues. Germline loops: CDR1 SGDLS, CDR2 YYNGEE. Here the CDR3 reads CASSAEGTSGYEQYF. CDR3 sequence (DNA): TGTGCCAGCAGCGCGGAAGGGACTAGCGGCTACGAGCAGTACTTC. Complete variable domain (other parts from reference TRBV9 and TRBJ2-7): DSGVTQTPKHLITATGQRVTLRCSPRSGDLSVYWYQQSLDQGLQFLIQYYNGEERAKGNILERFSAQQFPDLHSELNLSSLELGDSALYFCASSAEGTSGYEQYFGPGTRLTVT.

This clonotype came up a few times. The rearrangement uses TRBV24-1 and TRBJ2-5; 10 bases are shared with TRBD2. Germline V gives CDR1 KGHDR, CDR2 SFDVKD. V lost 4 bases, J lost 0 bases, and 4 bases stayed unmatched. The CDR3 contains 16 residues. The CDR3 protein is CATSDGGLADQETQYF. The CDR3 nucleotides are TGTGCCACCAGTGACGGAGGACTAGCGGACCAAGAGACCCAGTACTTC.

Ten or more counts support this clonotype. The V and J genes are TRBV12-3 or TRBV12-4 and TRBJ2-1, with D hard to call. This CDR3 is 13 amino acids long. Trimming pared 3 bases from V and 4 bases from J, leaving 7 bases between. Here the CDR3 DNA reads TGTGCCAGCAGTTTCTCACCGTACAATGAGCAGTTCTTC. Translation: CASSFSPYNEQFF.

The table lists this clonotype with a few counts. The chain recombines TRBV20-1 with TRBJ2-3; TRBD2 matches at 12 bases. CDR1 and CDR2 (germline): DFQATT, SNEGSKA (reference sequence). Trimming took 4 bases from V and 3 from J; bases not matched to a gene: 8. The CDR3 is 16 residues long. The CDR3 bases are TGCAGTGCTATCCCGACTAGCGGGGGCGATACAGATACGCAGTATTTT. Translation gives CSAIPTSGGDTDTQYF.

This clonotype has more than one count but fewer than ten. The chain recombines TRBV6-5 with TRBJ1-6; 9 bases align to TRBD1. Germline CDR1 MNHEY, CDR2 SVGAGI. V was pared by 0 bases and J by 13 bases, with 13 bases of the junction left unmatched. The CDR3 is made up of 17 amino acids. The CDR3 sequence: CASSYSVTGGVVRPLHF. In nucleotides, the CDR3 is TGTGCCAGCAGTTACTCCGTGACAGGGGGGGTGGTGAGGCCCCTCCACTTT.

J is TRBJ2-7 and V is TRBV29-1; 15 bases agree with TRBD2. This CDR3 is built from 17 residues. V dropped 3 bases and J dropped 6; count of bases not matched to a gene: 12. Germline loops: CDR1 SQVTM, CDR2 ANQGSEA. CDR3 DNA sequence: TGCAGCGTTGACGGTGGACTAGCGGGAGGGAGCCGGTCCGAGCAGTACTTC. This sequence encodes CSVDGGLAGGSRSEQYF.

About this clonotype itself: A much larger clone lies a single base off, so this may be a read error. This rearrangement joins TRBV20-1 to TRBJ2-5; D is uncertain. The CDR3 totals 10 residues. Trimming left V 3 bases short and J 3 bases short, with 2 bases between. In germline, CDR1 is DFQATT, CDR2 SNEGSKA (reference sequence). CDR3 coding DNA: TGCAGTGCTAGGAAAGAGACCCAGTACTTC. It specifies CSARKETQYF.

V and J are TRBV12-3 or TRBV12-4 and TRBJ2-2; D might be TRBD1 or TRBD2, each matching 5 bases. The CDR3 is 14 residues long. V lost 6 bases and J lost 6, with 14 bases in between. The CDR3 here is CASSPGRKAGELFF. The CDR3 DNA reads TGTGCCAGCAGCCCGGGACGGAAGGCCGGGGAGCTGTTTTTT.

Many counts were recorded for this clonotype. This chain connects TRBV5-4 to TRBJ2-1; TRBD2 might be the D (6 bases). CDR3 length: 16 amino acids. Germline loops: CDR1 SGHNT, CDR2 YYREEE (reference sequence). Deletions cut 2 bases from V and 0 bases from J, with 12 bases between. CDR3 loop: CASSFGGMSSYNEQFF. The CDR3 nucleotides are TGTGCCAGCAGCTTTGGCGGGATGAGCTCCTACAATGAGCAGTTCTTC.

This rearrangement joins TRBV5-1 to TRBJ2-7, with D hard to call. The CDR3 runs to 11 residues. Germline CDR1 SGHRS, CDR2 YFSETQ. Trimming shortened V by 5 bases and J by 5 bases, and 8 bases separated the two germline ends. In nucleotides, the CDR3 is TGCGCCAGCAGAGACGGTGACGAGCAGTACTTC. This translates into CASRDGDEQYF.

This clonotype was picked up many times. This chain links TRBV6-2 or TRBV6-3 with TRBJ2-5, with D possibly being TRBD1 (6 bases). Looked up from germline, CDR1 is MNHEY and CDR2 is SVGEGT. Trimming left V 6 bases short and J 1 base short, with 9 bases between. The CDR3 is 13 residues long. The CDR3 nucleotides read TGTGCCAGCAGGAGGGACATCCAAGAGACCCAGTACTTC. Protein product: CASRRDIQETQYF.

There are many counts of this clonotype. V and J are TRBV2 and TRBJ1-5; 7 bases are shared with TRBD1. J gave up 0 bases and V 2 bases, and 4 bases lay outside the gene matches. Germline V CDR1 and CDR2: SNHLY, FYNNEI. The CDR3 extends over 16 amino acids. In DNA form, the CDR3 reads TGTGCCAGCAGTGAAAGCCCAGGGGGTAGCAATCAGCCCCAGCATTTT. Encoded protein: CASSESPGGSNQPQHF.

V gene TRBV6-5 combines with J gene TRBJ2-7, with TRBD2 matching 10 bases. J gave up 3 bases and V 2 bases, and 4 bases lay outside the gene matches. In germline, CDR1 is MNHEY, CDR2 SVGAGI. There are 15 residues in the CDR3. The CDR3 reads CASSYVAGGIYEQYF. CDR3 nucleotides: TGTGCCAGCAGTTACGTAGCGGGAGGAATCTACGAGCAGTACTTC.

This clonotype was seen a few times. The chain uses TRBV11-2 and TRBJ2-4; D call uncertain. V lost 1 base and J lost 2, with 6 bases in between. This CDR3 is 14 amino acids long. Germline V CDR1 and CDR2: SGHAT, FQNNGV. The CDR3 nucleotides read TGTGCCAGCAGCTTAGGGGCTACCAAAAACATTCAGTACTTC. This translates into CASSLGATKNIQYF.

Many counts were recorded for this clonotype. As DNA, the CDR3 is TGTGCCAGCAGTTACTCGTGGCTCGAGACCCAGTACTTC. The encoded protein is CASSYSWLETQYF. This chain uses TRBV6-6 with TRBJ2-5; D unclear. The CDR3 contains 13 residues. V lost 0 bases, J lost 5 bases, and 7 bases lay in between. CDR1 and CDR2 (germline): MNHNY, SVGAGI (reference sequence).

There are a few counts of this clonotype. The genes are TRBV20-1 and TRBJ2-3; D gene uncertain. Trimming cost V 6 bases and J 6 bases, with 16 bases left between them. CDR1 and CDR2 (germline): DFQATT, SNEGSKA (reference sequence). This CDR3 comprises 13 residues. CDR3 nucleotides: TGCAGTGCGCCCGGACCAGCGATCGATACGCAGTATTTT. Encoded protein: CSAPGPAIDTQYF.

CDR3 in DNA: TGTGCCAGCAGGGACAGCGCTTACTCCTACGAGCAGTACTTC. Its translation is CASRDSAYSYEQYF. The J gene is TRBJ2-7, the V gene TRBV4-2; tentatively, D is TRBD1 (6 bases). The V end was cut by 6 bases, the J end by 0 bases, with 12 bases between. The CDR3 runs 14 residues. In germline, CDR1 is LGHNA, CDR2 YNFKEQ.

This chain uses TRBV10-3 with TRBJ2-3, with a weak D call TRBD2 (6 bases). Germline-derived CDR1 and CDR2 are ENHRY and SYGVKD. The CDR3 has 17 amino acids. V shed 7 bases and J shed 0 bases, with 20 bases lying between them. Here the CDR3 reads CAITSGVRGTSTDTQYF. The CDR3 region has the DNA TGTGCCATCACCTCGGGTGTGCGCGGGACTAGCACAGATACGCAGTATTTT.

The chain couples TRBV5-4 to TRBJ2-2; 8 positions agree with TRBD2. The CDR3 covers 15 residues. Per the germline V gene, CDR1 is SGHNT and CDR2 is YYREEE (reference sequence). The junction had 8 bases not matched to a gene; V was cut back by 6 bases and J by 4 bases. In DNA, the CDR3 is TGTGCCAGCACCATCGGGGGGGGTCGCACCGGGGAGCTGTTTTTT. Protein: CASTIGGGRTGELFF.